These T cell receptor beta chains were read from a single sample in a study of breast tumors, draining lymph nodes, adjacent tissues. TCRdb reprocessed the multiplex PCR reads with MiXCR, giving one entry per CDR3 protein. The table lists about 130,000 distinct CDR3 sequences, just under 20% of them singletons. Sequencing was performed on axillary lymph node tissue. These receptors all come from a female donor with breast cancer. Some clones in this sample may be carry-over from other donors' samples. CDR3s include the opening cysteine and the closing phenylalanine or tryptophan. D genes are given only for firm matches. Clone size is given for some rows only: seen once, a few or many times, or a class if the clone is expanded.

V	size	D	J	DNA	CDR3
TRBV24-1	medium-sized	.	TRBJ2-1	TGTGCCACCAGGACGGGGGCGAATGAGCAGTTCTTC	CATRTGANEQFF
TRBV9	many	.	TRBJ1-3	TGTGCCAGCAGCAGGGGGACAATCTCTGGAAACACCATATATTTT	CASSRGTISGNTIYF
TRBV5-5	few	.	TRBJ1-4	TGTGCCAGCAGCTGGGTGGGACCCTCACTAACTAATGAAAAACTGTTTTTT	CASSWVGPSLTNEKLFF
TRBV5-4	many	.	TRBJ1-6	TGTGCCAGCAGCTTGGCCAGGGGTGATCTGAATTCACCCCTCCACTTT	CASSLARGDLNSPLHF
TRBV7-9	many	.	TRBJ2-2	TGTGCCAGCAGCTCGGCGAGGGGGGGCCAAGGCTGGACCGGGGAGCTGTTTTTT	CASSSARGGQGWTGELFF
TRBV10-1	many	.	TRBJ2-3	TGCGCCAGCAGTGAGGCTAGCGGCACAGATACGCAGTATTTT	CASSEASGTDTQYF
TRBV29-1	many	.	TRBJ1-3	TGCAGCGGTCAATCCGGGGGAAACACCATATATTTT	CSGQSGGNTIYF
TRBV20-1	many	TRBD1	TRBJ1-2	TGCAGTGCTAGAGAAGAGGGGACAGGGGGCCTAAGCTACACCTTC	CSAREEGTGGLSYTF
TRBV6-2/TRBV6-3	many	.	TRBJ2-3	TGTGCCAGCGGTCGGGAGCCTAGCACAGATACGCAGTATTTT	CASGREPSTDTQYF
TRBV20-1	many	TRBD1	TRBJ2-5	TGCAGGATTCCGGGACAGGGGGCACGAGAGACCCAGTACTTC	CRIPGQGARETQYF
TRBV7-9	many	TRBD1	TRBJ2-5	TGTGCCAGCAGCTTGGATCCGGGACAGGGGGTTACGGAGACCCAGTACTTC	CASSLDPGQGVTETQYF
TRBV12-3/TRBV12-4	many	.	TRBJ2-7	TGTGCCAGCAGTCTTAGCGCCCCCGGGACGCAGTACTTC	CASSLSAPGTQYF
TRBV28	many	TRBD2	TRBJ2-7	TGTGCCAGCAGATATCGACTAGCCAGCTACGAGCAGTACTTC	CASRYRLASYEQYF
TRBV24-1	.	.	TRBJ1-1	TGTGCCACCAGTGTGGGGATGAACACTGAAGCTTTCTTT	CATSVGMNTEAFF
TRBV29-1	many	.	TRBJ2-4	TGCAGCGTTGCTCTCGACAGTGCGGCCAAAAACATTCAGTACTTC	CSVALDSAAKNIQYF
TRBV6-5	many	TRBD1	TRBJ2-3	TGTGCCAGCAGTAGAACCGGGACAGGGAGTGCAGATACGCAGTATTTT	CASSRTGTGSADTQYF
TRBV12-3/TRBV12-4	many	.	TRBJ1-6	TGTGCCAGCACCGAAACAGGGTTTAATTCACCCCTCCACTTT	CASTETGFNSPLHF
TRBV24-1	few	TRBD1	TRBJ2-2	TGTGCCACCCTCGGGACAGGGAAGGGGAACACCGGGGAGCTGTTTTTT	CATLGTGKGNTGELFF
TRBV5-1	many	TRBD1	TRBJ2-2	TGCGCCAGCAGATGGGACAGCAACACCGGGGAGCTGTTTTTT	CASRWDSNTGELFF
TRBV13	many	TRBD1	TRBJ2-5	TGTGCCAGCAGCCCTACTCTCAGGGGGTCGAAGACCCAGTACTTC	CASSPTLRGSKTQYF
TRBV12-3/TRBV12-4	many	.	TRBJ1-3	TGTGCCAGCAGTTTTGGCAGCTCTGGAAACACCATATATTTT	CASSFGSSGNTIYF
TRBV5-4	many	.	TRBJ2-5	TGTGCCAGCAGCTTGCAGGCTAATCCCAGGACCCAGTACTTC	CASSLQANPRTQYF
TRBV28	.	TRBD2	TRBJ2-5	TGTGCCAGCAGTCTGCCGGGACTAGCGGGAGATATCCAAGAGACCCAGTACTTC	CASSLPGLAGDIQETQYF
TRBV6-5	many	.	TRBJ2-7	TGTGCCAGCAGTTACGGGCAGGGTGCCGAGCAGTACTTC	CASSYGQGAEQYF
TRBV19	many	.	TRBJ1-5	TGTGCCAGTAGTATAACGCAGGGGCAGCCCCAGCATTTT	CASSITQGQPQHF
TRBV2	many	.	TRBJ1-2	TGTGCCAGCAGTGTTAGGACCTATGGCTACACCTTC	CASSVRTYGYTF
TRBV7-2	many	TRBD2	TRBJ2-1	TGTGCCAGCAGCTTAGAGGTTGCAGCGGGAGGCATGAATGAGCAGTTCTTC	CASSLEVAAGGMNEQFF
TRBV7-3	many	TRBD1	TRBJ1-6	TGTGCCAGCAGCCCATCGGGACAGAACAATTCACCCCTCCACTTT	CASSPSGQNNSPLHF